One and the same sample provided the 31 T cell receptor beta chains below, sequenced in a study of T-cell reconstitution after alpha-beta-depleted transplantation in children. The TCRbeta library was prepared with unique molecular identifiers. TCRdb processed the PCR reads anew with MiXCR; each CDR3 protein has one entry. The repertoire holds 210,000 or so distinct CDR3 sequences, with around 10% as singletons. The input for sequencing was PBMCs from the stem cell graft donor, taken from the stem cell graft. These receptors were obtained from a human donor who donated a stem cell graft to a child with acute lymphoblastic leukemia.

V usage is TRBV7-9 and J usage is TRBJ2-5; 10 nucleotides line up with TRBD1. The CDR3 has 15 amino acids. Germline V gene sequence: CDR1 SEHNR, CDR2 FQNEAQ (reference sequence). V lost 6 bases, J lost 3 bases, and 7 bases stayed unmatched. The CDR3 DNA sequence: TGTGCCAGCAGACGTACCGGGACAGGGGAAGAGACCCAGTACTTC. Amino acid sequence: CASRRTGTGEETQYF.

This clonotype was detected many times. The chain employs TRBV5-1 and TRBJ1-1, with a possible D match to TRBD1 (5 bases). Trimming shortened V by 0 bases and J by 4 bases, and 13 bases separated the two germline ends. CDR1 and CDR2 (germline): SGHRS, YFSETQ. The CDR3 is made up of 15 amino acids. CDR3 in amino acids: CASSLGAGIGTEAFF. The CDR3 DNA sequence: TGCGCCAGCAGCTTGGGGGCAGGGATAGGCACTGAAGCTTTCTTT.

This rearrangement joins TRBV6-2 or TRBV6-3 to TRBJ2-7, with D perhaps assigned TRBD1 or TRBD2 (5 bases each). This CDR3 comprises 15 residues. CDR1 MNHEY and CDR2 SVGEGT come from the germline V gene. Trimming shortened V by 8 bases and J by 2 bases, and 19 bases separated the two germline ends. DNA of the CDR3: TGTGCCAGCGGATACCCCCTAGGGACCACCTACGAGCAGTACTTC. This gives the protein CASGYPLGTTYEQYF.

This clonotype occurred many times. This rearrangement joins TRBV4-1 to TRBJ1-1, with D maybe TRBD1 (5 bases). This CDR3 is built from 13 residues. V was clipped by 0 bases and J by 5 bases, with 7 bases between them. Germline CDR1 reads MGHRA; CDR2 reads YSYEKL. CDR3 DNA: TGCGCCAGCAGCCAAGATCAGGGTACTGAAGCTTTCTTT. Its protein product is CASSQDQGTEAFF.

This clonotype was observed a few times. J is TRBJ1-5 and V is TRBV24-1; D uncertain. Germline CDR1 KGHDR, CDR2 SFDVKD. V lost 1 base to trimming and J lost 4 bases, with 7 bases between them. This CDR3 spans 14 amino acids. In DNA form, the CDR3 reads TGTGCCACCAGTGATTTTACGGCTAATCAGCCCCAGCATTTT. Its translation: CATSDFTANQPQHF.

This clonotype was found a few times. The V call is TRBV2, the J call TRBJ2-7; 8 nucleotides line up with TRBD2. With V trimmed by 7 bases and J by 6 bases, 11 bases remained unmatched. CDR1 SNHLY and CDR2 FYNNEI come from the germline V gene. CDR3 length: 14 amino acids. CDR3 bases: TGTGCCAGCACCGGGGCGGGGGGTTTTTTCGAGCAGTACTTC. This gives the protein CASTGAGGFFEQYF.

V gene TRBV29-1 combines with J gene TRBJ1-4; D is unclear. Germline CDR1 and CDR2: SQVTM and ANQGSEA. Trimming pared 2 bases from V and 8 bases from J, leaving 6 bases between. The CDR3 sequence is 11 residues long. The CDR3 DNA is TGCAGCGTTGAATCTAGCGAAAAACTGTTTTTT. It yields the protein CSVESSEKLFF. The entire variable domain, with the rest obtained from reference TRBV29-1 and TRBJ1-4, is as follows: SAVISQKPSRDICQRGTSLTIQCQVDSQVTMMFWYRQQPGQSLTLIATANQGSEATYESGFVIDKFPISRPNLTFSTLTVSNMSPEDSSIYLCSVESSEKLFFGSGTQLSVL.

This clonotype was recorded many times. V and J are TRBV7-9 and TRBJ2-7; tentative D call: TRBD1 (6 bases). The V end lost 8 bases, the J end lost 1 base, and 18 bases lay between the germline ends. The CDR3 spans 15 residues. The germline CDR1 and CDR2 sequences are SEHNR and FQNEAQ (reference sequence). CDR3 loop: CASSHATGFSYEQYF. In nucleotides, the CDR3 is TGTGCCAGCTCGCACGCAACAGGGTTTTCCTACGAGCAGTACTTC.

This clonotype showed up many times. CDR3: CAISGTGAQPPTYEQYF. The CDR3 coding sequence is TGTGCCATATCCGGGACAGGGGCACAACCCCCAACCTACGAGCAGTACTTC. The chain employs TRBV10-3 and TRBJ2-7; 10 positions agree with TRBD1. The J segment lost 2 bases and the V segment lost 9 bases, leaving 16 bases of the junction unmatched. The CDR3 contains 17 residues. The germline V gene encodes CDR1 ENHRY and CDR2 SYGVKD.

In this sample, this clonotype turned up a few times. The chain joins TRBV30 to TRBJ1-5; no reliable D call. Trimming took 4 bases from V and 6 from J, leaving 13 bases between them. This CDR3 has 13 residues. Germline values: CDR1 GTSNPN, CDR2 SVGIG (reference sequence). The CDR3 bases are TGTGCCTGGAATAGACTGCGGACTCAGCCCCAGCATTTT. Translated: CAWNRLRTQPQHF.

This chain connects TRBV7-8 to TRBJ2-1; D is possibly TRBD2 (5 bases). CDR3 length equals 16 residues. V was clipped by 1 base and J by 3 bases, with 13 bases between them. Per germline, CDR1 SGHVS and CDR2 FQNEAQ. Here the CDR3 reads CASSLGASSFYNEQFF. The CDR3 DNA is TGTGCCAGCAGCTTAGGAGCTAGCTCCTTCTACAATGAGCAGTTCTTC.

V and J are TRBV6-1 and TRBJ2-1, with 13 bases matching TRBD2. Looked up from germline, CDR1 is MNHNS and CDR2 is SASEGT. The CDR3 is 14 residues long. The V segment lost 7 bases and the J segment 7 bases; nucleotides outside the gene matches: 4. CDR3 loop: CASTRLAGGNEQFF. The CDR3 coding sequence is TGTGCCAGCACCCGACTAGCGGGGGGAAATGAGCAGTTCTTC.

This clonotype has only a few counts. CDR3 amino acids: CASSLGPGQGSYGYTF. The CDR3 nucleotides read TGTGCCAGCAGCTTAGGACCGGGACAGGGATCATATGGCTACACCTTC. The chain couples TRBV7-9 to TRBJ1-2; 9 bases line up with TRBD1. This CDR3 comprises 16 residues. The germline CDR1 and CDR2 sequences are SEHNR and FQNEAQ (reference sequence). V was pared by 1 base and J by 5 bases, with 8 bases of the junction left unmatched.

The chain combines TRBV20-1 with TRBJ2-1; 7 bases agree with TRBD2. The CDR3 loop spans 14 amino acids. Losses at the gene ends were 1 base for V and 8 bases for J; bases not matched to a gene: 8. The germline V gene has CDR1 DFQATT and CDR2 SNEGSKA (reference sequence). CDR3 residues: CSARARGEIDEQFF. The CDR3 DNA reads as TGCAGTGCTAGAGCACGGGGGGAGATCGATGAGCAGTTCTTC.

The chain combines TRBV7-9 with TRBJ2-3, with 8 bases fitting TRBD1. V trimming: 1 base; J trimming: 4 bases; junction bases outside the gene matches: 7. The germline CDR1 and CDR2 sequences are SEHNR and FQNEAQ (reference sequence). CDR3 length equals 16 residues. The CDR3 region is CASSLGPRGRADTQYF. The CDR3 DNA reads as TGTGCCAGCAGCTTAGGTCCCAGGGGGCGCGCAGATACGCAGTATTTT. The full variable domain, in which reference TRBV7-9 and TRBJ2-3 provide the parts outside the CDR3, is DTGVSQNPRHKITKRGQNVTFRCDPISEHNRLYWYRQTLGQGPEFLTYFQNEAQLEKSRLLSDRFSAERPKGSFSTLEIQRTEQGDSAMYLCASSLGPRGRADTQYFGPGTRLTVL.

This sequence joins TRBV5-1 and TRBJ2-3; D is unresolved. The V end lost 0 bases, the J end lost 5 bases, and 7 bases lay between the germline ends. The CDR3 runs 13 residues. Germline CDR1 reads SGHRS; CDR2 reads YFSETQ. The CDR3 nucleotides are TGCGCCAGCAGCTTGGTGGTGGTAGATACGCAGTATTTT. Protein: CASSLVVVDTQYF.

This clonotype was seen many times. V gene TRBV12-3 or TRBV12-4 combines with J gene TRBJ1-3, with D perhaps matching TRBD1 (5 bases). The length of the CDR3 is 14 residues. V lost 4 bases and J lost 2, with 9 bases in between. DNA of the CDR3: TGTGCCAGCAGTTCCAGGGTTGCTGGAAACACCATATATTTT. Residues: CASSSRVAGNTIYF.

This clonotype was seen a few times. The CDR3 reads CSARDYGQGDNSPLHF. CDR3 DNA sequence: TGCAGTGCTAGAGATTACGGGCAGGGGGATAATTCACCCCTCCACTTT. V gene TRBV20-1 combines with J gene TRBJ1-6, with TRBD1 matching over 7 bases. Germline trimming cut 0 bases from V and 5 bases from J; bases unmatched to any gene: 7. The CDR3 length is 16 residues. Germline V CDR1 and CDR2: DFQATT, SNEGSKA (reference sequence).

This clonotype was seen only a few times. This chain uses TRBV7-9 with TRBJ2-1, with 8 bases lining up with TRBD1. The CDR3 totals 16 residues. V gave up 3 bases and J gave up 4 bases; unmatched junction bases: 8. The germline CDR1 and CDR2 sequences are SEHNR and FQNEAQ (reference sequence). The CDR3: CASSFIGTGPYNEQFF. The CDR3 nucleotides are TGTGCCAGCAGCTTCATAGGGACAGGTCCATACAATGAGCAGTTCTTC.

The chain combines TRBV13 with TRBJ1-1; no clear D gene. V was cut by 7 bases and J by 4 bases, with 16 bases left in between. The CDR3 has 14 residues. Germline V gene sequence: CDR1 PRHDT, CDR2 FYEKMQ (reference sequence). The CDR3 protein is CASKFNPEGTEAFF. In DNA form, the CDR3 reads TGTGCCAGCAAGTTTAATCCGGAGGGCACTGAAGCTTTCTTT.

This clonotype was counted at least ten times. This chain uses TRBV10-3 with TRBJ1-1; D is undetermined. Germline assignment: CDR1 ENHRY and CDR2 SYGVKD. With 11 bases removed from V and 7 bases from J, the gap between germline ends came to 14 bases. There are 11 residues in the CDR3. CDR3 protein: CAATHGREAFF. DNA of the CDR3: TGTGCCGCCACTCACGGTCGTGAAGCTTTCTTT.

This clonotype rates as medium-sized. In DNA, the CDR3 is TGTGCCAGCAGCCTCGGGACAGACTACGAGCAGTACTTC. Translated: CASSLGTDYEQYF. V is TRBV12-3 or TRBV12-4 and J is TRBJ2-7, with TRBD1 identical over 7 bases. This CDR3 has 13 amino acids. V lost 6 bases and J lost 3; bases outside the gene matches: 5.

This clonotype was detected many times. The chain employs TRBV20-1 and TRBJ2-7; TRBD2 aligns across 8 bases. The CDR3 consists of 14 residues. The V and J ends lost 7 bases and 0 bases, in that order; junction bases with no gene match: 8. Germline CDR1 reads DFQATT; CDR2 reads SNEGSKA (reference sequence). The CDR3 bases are TGCAGTGTACATAGCGGGGCGCTCTCCTACGAGCAGTACTTC. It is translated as CSVHSGALSYEQYF.

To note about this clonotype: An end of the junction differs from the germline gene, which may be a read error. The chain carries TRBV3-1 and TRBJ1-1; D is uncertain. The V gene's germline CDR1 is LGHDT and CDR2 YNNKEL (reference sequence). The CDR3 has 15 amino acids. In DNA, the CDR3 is TGTGCCAGCAGCCAAGGAGCAGCCATGAACACTGAACCTTTCTTT. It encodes CASSQGAAMNTEPFF.

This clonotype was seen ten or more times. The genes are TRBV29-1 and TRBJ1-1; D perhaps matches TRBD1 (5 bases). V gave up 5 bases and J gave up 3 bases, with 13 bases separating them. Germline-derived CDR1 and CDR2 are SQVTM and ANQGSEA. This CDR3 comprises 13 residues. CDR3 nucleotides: TGCAGCGTTCGGCGGGGGGTTGACACTGAAGCTTTCTTT. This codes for CSVRRGVDTEAFF.

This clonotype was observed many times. CDR3 region: CSAGAGYGYTF. The CDR3 DNA reads as TGCAGTGCTGGGGCGGGGTATGGCTACACCTTC. This rearrangement joins TRBV20-1 to TRBJ1-2; D might be TRBD1 (5 bases). The CDR3 spans 11 residues. The ends were cut back, 5 bases at V and 5 bases at J, with 9 bases in the middle. Germline CDR1 reads DFQATT; CDR2 reads SNEGSKA (reference sequence).

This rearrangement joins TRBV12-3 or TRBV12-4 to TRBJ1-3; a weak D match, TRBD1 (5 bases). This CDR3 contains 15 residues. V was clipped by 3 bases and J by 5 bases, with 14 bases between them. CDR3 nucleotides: TGTGCCAGCAGTTTCGGGACGGCGGAGAGAAACACCATATATTTT. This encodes CASSFGTAERNTIYF.

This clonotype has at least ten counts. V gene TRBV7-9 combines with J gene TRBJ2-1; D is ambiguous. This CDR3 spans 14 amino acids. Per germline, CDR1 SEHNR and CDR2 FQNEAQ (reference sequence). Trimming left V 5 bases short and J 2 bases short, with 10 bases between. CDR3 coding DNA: TGTGCCAGCAGCCTAGACATAACCTACAATGAGCAGTTCTTC. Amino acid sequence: CASSLDITYNEQFF.

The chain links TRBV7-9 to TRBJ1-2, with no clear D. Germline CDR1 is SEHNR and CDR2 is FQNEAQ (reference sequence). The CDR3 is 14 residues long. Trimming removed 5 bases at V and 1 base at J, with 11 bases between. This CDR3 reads CASSLTDGNYGYTF. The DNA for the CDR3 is TGTGCCAGCAGCCTAACGGACGGTAACTATGGCTACACCTTC.

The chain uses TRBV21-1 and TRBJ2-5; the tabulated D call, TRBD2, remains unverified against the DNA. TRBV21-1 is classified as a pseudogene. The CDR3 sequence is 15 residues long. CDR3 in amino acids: CASSAREVPLETQYF. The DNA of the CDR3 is TGTGCCAGCAGCGCCCGAGAGGTCCCCTTAGAGACCCAGTACTTC.

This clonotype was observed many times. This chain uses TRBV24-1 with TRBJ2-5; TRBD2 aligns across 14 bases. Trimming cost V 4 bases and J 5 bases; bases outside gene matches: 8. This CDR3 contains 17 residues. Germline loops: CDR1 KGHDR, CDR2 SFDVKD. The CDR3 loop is CATSDPGTSGGSETQYF. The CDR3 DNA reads TGTGCCACCAGTGACCCAGGGACTAGCGGGGGTTCGGAGACCCAGTACTTC.